One and the same sample provided the 24 T cell receptor beta chains below, sequenced in a study of identifying expanded T cells in peripheral blood. Method: immunoSEQ multiplex PCR; TCRdb's copy keeps in-frame clones and lacks some. The sample comprises about 100,000 clones, about 87% of which are singletons, and about 14% rests with the top ten. The sequenced sample consisted of blood. These receptors were collected from a person between 18 and 75 years old in good health.

This clone was seen only once. The chain carries TRBV6-4 and TRBJ2-3; 8 bases are shared with TRBD1. V trimming: 0 bases; J trimming: 1 base; junction bases outside the gene matches: 3. Germline CDR1 MRHNA, CDR2 SNTAGT. The CDR3 extends over 16 amino acids. The CDR3 coding sequence is TGTGCCAGCAGTGACTCTAGGGGACAGGGCACAGATACGCAGTATTTT. It encodes CASSDSRGQGTDTQYF.

This clone showed up just a few times. V gene TRBV5-6 combines with J gene TRBJ1-1; TRBD1 matches at 7 bases. Germline-derived CDR1 and CDR2 are SGHDT and YYEEEE. V shed 3 bases and J 6 bases; nucleotides not matched to a gene: 14. This CDR3 is built from 16 residues. The CDR3 is CASSSIKDRAESEAFF. The CDR3 bases are TGTGCCAGCAGCTCGATCAAAGACAGGGCCGAATCTGAAGCTTTCTTT.

The chain uses TRBV7-8 and TRBJ1-5; 8 positions agree with TRBD1. The CDR3 contains 14 residues. V trimming: 4 bases; J trimming: 7 bases; junction bases outside the gene matches: 6. Germline values: CDR1 SGHVS, CDR2 FQNEAQ. The CDR3 sequence is CASSSRQGYQPQHF. The CDR3 DNA follows: TGTGCCAGCAGCTCCAGACAGGGGTACCAGCCCCAGCATTTT.

The chain links TRBV7-2 to TRBJ2-1; 8 positions agree with TRBD1. Germline loops: CDR1 SGHTA, CDR2 FQGNSA. J gave up 2 bases and V 5 bases, and 5 bases lay outside the gene matches. The CDR3 extends over 15 amino acids. CDR3 protein: CASSTDRGPYNEQFF. CDR3 nucleotide sequence: TGTGCCAGCAGCACCGACAGGGGCCCCTACAATGAGCAGTTCTTC.

The chain uses TRBV6-5 and TRBJ1-1; D possibly corresponds to TRBD1 (5 bases). CDR3 size: 13 residues. With 7 bases removed from V and 5 bases from J, the gap between germline ends came to 14 bases. The germline V gene has CDR1 MNHEY and CDR2 SVGAGI. As DNA, the CDR3 is TGTGCCAGCATCGGGGGGGTAAATACTGAAGCTTTCTTT. The encoded protein is CASIGGVNTEAFF.

The chain uses TRBV28 and TRBJ1-5; D ambiguous. The CDR3 is 15 amino acids. Per germline, CDR1 MDHEN and CDR2 SYDVKM. V lost 4 bases to trimming and J lost 5 bases, with 15 bases between them. The CDR3 DNA is TGTGCCAGCAGTTCGGACGGGAGATATGATCAGCCCCAGCATTTT. Translated: CASSSDGRYDQPQHF.

This clone was counted once. The chain recombines TRBV13 with TRBJ2-3; TRBD1 might be the D (6 bases). The CDR3 totals 14 residues. Germline CDR1 is PRHDT and CDR2 is FYEKMQ (reference sequence). V was pared by 6 bases and J by 4 bases, with 14 bases between. The CDR3 coding sequence is TGTGCCAGCAGACCTTTACAGGGTTCAGATACGCAGTATTTT. Encoded protein: CASRPLQGSDTQYF.

The rearrangement joins TRBV7-9 to TRBJ1-1; perhaps TRBD1 as D (6 bases). V lost 3 bases, J lost 6 bases, and 11 bases lay in between. The CDR3 spans 13 residues. Germline V lookup: CDR1 SEHNR, CDR2 FQNEAQ (reference sequence). CDR3 region: CASSLLQGSEAFF. The CDR3 region has the DNA TGTGCCAGCAGCTTGCTACAGGGTTCTGAAGCTTTCTTT. The variable domain in full, with the rest retrieved from reference TRBV7-9 and TRBJ1-1, is DTGVSQNPRHKITKRGQNVTFRCDPISEHNRLYWYRQTLGQGPEFLTYFQNEAQLEKSRLLSDRFSAERPKGSFSTLEIQRTEQGDSAMYLCASSLLQGSEAFFGQGTRLTVV.

This chain connects TRBV19 to TRBJ2-7; possible D gene TRBD2, 5 bases. The V end lost 2 bases, the J end lost 3 bases, and 8 bases lay between the germline ends. This CDR3 contains 13 residues. Germline V CDR1 and CDR2: LNHDA, SQIVND (reference sequence). In DNA form, the CDR3 reads TGTGCCAGTAGTATAAATGGAGGCTACGAGCAGTACTTC. Its protein product is CASSINGGYEQYF. The full variable domain, with the rest looked up from reference TRBV19 and TRBJ2-7, is DGGITQSPKYLFRKEGQNVTLSCEQNLNHDAMYWYRQDPGQGLRLIYYSQIVNDFQKGDIAEGYSVSREKKESFPLTVTSAQKNPTAFYLCASSINGGYEQYFGPGTRLTVT.

CDR3 DNA: TGTGCCAGCACCGACGACTCGGCCCCTCGGGCAGATACGCAGTATTTT. Its translation: CASTDDSAPRADTQYF. The V gene is TRBV5-6, the J gene TRBJ2-3; no firm D call. CDR3 length equals 16 residues. From germline, CDR1 is SGHDT and CDR2 YYEEEE. Deletions cut 6 bases from V and 4 bases from J, with 21 bases between.

The V and J genes are TRBV28 and TRBJ2-3, with D possibly matching TRBD1 (5 bases). The CDR3 extends over 16 amino acids. Trimming stripped 6 bases from V and 4 bases from J, with 20 bases between. CDR1 and CDR2 (germline): MDHEN, SYDVKM. The chain's CDR3 is CASSAPKGHSPDTQYF. The CDR3 nucleotides are TGTGCCAGCAGCGCCCCGAAGGGGCACAGTCCAGATACGCAGTATTTT.

The gene calls are TRBV10-3 and TRBJ2-3; D is perhaps TRBD1 or TRBD2 (6 bases each). The V gene lost 3 bases and the J gene lost 2 bases, with 9 bases spanning the gap. In germline, CDR1 is ENHRY, CDR2 SYGVKD. The CDR3 runs to 14 residues. CDR3 sequence reads: CAISEGGTTDTQYF. The CDR3 DNA reads as TGTGCCATCAGTGAAGGGGGGACCACAGATACGCAGTATTTT.

The V gene is TRBV14, the J gene TRBJ1-3; D call uncertain. There are 17 residues in the CDR3. The V gene's germline CDR1 is SGHDN and CDR2 FVKESK. Trimming shortened V by 1 base and J by 0 bases, and 13 bases separated the two germline ends. CDR3 in amino acids: CASSQGVRPLSGNTIYF. The CDR3 DNA reads as TGTGCCAGCAGCCAAGGGGTCAGACCCCTCTCTGGAAACACCATATATTTT.

This clone was recorded a few times. The genes are TRBV6-5 and TRBJ1-1, with a tentative D call TRBD1 (5 bases). V was shortened by 0 bases and J by 4 bases, with 12 bases between the two germline ends. CDR1 is MNHEY, CDR2 SVGAGI, per germline. This CDR3 is 15 amino acids long. The CDR3 is CASSYSGGGSTEAFF. The DNA for the CDR3 is TGTGCCAGCAGTTACTCCGGGGGGGGGAGCACTGAAGCTTTCTTT.

Only one count was recorded for this clone. V gene TRBV4-3 combines with J gene TRBJ2-3; a possible D gene is TRBD2 (5 bases). V dropped 1 base and J dropped 4 bases, with 9 bases sitting between them. This CDR3 comprises 14 residues. From germline, CDR1 is LGHNA and CDR2 YSLEER. CDR3 DNA: TGCGCCAGCAGCCAAGCCCAGGAGGCAGATACGCAGTATTTT. Translating it yields CASSQAQEADTQYF.

Concerning this clone itself: The junction shows a germline mismatch at one end, possibly a read error. V usage is TRBV13 and J usage is TRBJ1-6, with a weak D call TRBD1 (5 bases). This CDR3 has 12 residues. Germline CDR1 and CDR2: PRHDT and FYEKMQ (reference sequence). In DNA form, the CDR3 reads TGTGCCAGCAGCCCCCGGGGCGGGACCCCACTCTTT. This codes for CASSPRGGTPLF. The full variable domain, with the rest looked up from reference TRBV13 and TRBJ1-6, is AAGVIQSPRHLIKEKRETATLKCYPIPRHDTVYWYQQGPGQDPQFLISFYEKMQSDKGSIPDRFSAQQFSDYHSELNMSSLELGDSALYFCASSPRGGTPLFGNGTRLTVT.

For the CDR3, the DNA is TGTGCCAGCAGCGTGAGGACAGGGTTGTCCTACGAGCAGTACTTC. Translating it yields CASSVRTGLSYEQYF. This chain connects TRBV9 to TRBJ2-7; 8 positions match TRBD1. J gave up 1 base and V 2 bases, and 5 bases lay outside the gene matches. This CDR3 is 15 amino acids long. Per the germline V gene, CDR1 is SGDLS and CDR2 is YYNGEE.

The chain links TRBV11-3 to TRBJ2-1, with D unclear. The germline V and J ends were trimmed by 5 bases and 11 bases, with 19 bases remaining between them. Germline CDR1 and CDR2: SGHNT and YENEEA. The CDR3 is 14 residues long. This CDR3 is CASSPNGRPMQQFF. CDR3 DNA: TGTGCCAGCAGCCCGAACGGCAGGCCGATGCAGCAGTTCTTC.

The chain has TRBV28 and TRBJ1-1, with D maybe TRBD1 (5 bases). V was pared by 8 bases and J by 4 bases, with 14 bases between. Germline loops: CDR1 MDHEN, CDR2 SYDVKM. The CDR3 consists of 13 residues. Written as DNA, the CDR3 is TGTGCCAGCGTACTACAGGTGAGCACTGAAGCTTTCTTT. It codes for CASVLQVSTEAFF.

This clone was counted once. J is TRBJ1-2 and V is TRBV25-1; perhaps TRBD1 as D (5 bases). Germline CDR1 is MGHDK and CDR2 is SYGVNS. With 0 bases removed from V and 6 bases from J, the gap between germline ends came to 11 bases. The CDR3 has 14 residues. DNA for the CDR3: TGTGCCAGCAGTGAATATGGGACCCTAAATGGCTACACCTTC. Translated, it gives CASSEYGTLNGYTF.

This CDR3 reads CASSPQGGGSPLHF. In DNA, the CDR3 is TGTGCCAGCAGTCCCCAGGGTGGAGGTTCACCCCTCCACTTT. The rearrangement joins TRBV7-6 to TRBJ1-6; maybe TRBD1 (5 bases). V lost 6 bases and J lost 9, with 15 bases in between. Germline V gives CDR1 SGHVS, CDR2 FNYEAQ. This CDR3 is built from 14 residues.

The rearrangement links TRBV6-6 to TRBJ2-3; TRBD2 is a possible D gene (6 bases). This CDR3 has 14 residues. V lost 6 bases and J 0 bases, leaving 10 bases between the germline ends. In germline, CDR1 is MNHNY, CDR2 SVGAGI (reference sequence). The CDR3 sequence: CASRLASSTDTQYF. The CDR3 DNA reads TGTGCCAGCAGGCTAGCGTCTAGCACAGATACGCAGTATTTT.

This clone has only a few counts. The V and J genes are TRBV10-3 and TRBJ1-3; 11 bases fit TRBD1. The CDR3 contains 14 residues. With V trimmed by 10 bases and J by 1 base, 3 bases remained unmatched. Germline assignment: CDR1 ENHRY and CDR2 SYGVKD. The CDR3 sequence is CATGQGASGNTIYF. The CDR3 nucleotides read TGTGCCACTGGACAGGGGGCTTCTGGAAACACCATATATTTT.

The rearrangement links TRBV19 to TRBJ2-3; D is undetermined. Trimming removed 6 bases at V and 2 bases at J, with 12 bases between. The CDR3 contains 14 residues. The germline CDR1 and CDR2 sequences are LNHDA and SQIVND (reference sequence). The CDR3 DNA is TGTGCCAGTAGATTAGTTGGGGACACAGATACGCAGTATTTT. It translates to CASRLVGDTDTQYF.